Given below is one TCR beta chain in context. The antigen is not known. Building the TCR beta libraries relied on iRepertoire HTBI primers, and CDR3 regions underwent Arm-PCR. TCRdb redid the calling of the multiplex PCR reads with MiXCR, one entry per CDR3 protein. This sample has around 430,000 distinct CDR3 sequences, with 20% to 25% found just once. Time point: persistent/refractory GD, antithyroid drugs over 5 years with positive TRAb. From PBMCs, RNA was extracted and then used to make the TCR library. Recruitment took place at an endocrinology department in Xi'an, China. Into tubes containing EDTA, nine milliliters of peripheral blood were drawn. The data belong to a study of regulatory T cells in long-lasting Graves disease. The CDR3 runs 14 residues. The ends were cut back, 3 bases at V and 6 bases at J, with 15 bases in the middle. Germline V gene lookup returns CDR1 SGHRS and CDR2 YFSETQ. Study-level points and caveats: Persistent disease preferred TRBV28, TRBJ1-2 and TRBJ2-5; new disease, TRBV20-1 and TRBJ2-1.

This receptor was identified in a female donor with Graves disease. The sample here was peripheral blood mononuclear cells (PBMCs), taken when the disease was refractory, from a patient treated with antithyroid drugs. The chain carries TRBV5-1 and TRBJ1-1; D might be TRBD1 (6 bases). The CDR3 DNA is TGCGCCAGCAGCTCAACCAACAGGGAGCCTGAAGCTTTCTTT. Its protein product is CASSSTNREPEAFF.